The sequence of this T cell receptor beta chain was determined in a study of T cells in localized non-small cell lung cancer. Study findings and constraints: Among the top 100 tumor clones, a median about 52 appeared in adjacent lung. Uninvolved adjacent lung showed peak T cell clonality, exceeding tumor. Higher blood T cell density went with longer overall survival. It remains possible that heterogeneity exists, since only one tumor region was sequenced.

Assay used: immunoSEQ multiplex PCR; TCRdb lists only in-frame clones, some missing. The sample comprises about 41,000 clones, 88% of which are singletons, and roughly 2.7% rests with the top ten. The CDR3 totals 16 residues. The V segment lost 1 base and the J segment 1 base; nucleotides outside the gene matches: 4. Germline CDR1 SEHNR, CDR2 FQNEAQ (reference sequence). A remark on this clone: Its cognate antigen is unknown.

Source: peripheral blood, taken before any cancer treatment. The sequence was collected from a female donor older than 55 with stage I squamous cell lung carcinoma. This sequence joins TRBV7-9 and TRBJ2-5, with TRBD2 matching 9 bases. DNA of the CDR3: TGTGCCAGCAGCTTAGGGGGACTAGCCGCCCAAGAGACCCAGTACTTC. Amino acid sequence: CASSLGGLAAQETQYF.